This TCR beta chain comes out of a study of T-cell memory formation after mild COVID-19. CDR3 size: 15 residues. V lost 2 bases to trimming and J lost 3 bases, with 14 bases between them. Germline CDR1 SGDLS, CDR2 YYNGEE. As regards this clonotype: Its antigen is not identified.

The study, taken as a whole, reports: CD4+ clones that contracted lay mainly in CM and EM; CD8+ ones lay in EMRA.

TCRdb passed the 5' RACE reads through MiXCR, listing each CDR3 protein once. Here the sample spans tens of thousands of distinct CDR3 sequences, roughly an eighth being singletons. The chain carries TRBV9 and TRBJ1-1, with TRBD1 as a possible D gene (6 bases). Material: PBMCs or a T cell subset sorted from them (not recorded which). The source is a man between 18 and 29 years old who had mild COVID-19 (a few samples of this study predate the infection). Cell type and time point are not known. DNA of the CDR3: TGTGCCAGCAGCGTTCGGGACATTGCTTACACTGAAGCTTTCTTT. Its protein is CASSVRDIAYTEAFF.